These 15 T cell receptor beta chains were sequenced from one sample in a study of T cells in Graves' hyperthyroidism and ophthalmopathy. The source material, RNA transcripts, was used to amplify TCR beta CDR3 regions. HTBI primers were employed in a first-round RT-PCR of the TCR CDR3. In TCRdb, the multiplex PCR reads were re-called with MiXCR into one record per CDR3 protein. The repertoire holds roughly 500,000 distinct CDR3 sequences, approximately 15% seen once, with more than 4.5% in the top ten. The sequencing sample was made of blood. The source of these receptors is a young woman with Graves' hyperthyroidism that later progressed to Graves' ophthalmopathy.

This clonotype appeared many times. The chain employs TRBV20-1 and TRBJ2-7; D remains unclear. This CDR3 has 14 residues. With 0 bases removed from V and 3 bases from J, the gap between germline ends came to 12 bases. CDR1 DFQATT and CDR2 SNEGSKA come from the germline V gene (reference sequence). CDR3 protein: CSAREVGSIYEQYF. DNA of the CDR3: TGCAGTGCTAGAGAGGTAGGCAGTATCTACGAGCAGTACTTC.

This clonotype was found many times. The chain's CDR3 is CASSLDWRYEQYF. In nucleotides, the CDR3 is TGTGCCAGCAGCTTAGATTGGAGATACGAGCAGTACTTC. The chain is built from TRBV7-9 and TRBJ2-7; D is uncertain. V was clipped by 1 base and J by 4 bases, with 8 bases between them. The CDR3 contains 13 residues. Germline V CDR1 and CDR2: SEHNR, FQNEAQ (reference sequence).

The rearrangement uses TRBV18 and TRBJ2-7, with D hard to call. The CDR3 extends over 16 amino acids. The V end was cut by 3 bases, the J end by 3 bases, with 18 bases between. CDR1 and CDR2 (germline): KGHSH, LQKENI. CDR3 sequence: CASSPPDWVNYYEQYF. The DNA of the CDR3 is TGTGCCAGCTCACCGCCCGACTGGGTGAATTACTACGAGCAGTACTTC.

Details on this clonotype: A clone one base away is much larger, so this may be a read error. This chain connects TRBV30 to TRBJ1-2; the D is unclear. CDR1 is GTSNPN and CDR2 is SVGIG in the germline V gene (reference sequence). The CDR3 is 13 residues long. V dropped 0 bases and J dropped 1 base, with 6 bases sitting between them. The CDR3 reads CAWSVSSNYGYTF. The CDR3 DNA follows: TGTGCCTGGAGTGTAAGCAGTAACTATGGCTACACCTTC. The full variable domain, completed using reference TRBV30 and TRBJ1-2, is SQTIHQWPATLVQPVGSPLSLECTVEGTSNPNLYWYRQAAGRGLQLLFYSVGIGQISSEVPQNLSASRPQDRQFILSSKKLLLSDSGFYLCAWSVSSNYGYTFGSGTRLTVV.

This clonotype was observed many times. V and J are TRBV27 and TRBJ2-1; no reliable D call. V was pared by 9 bases and J by 3 bases, with 15 bases between. The CDR3 is made up of 14 amino acids. The germline CDR1 and CDR2 sequences are MNHEY and SMNVEV (reference sequence). Here the CDR3 DNA reads TGTGCCAGTCTACAAGGCCAAGGCTACAATGAGCAGTTCTTC. Amino acid sequence: CASLQGQGYNEQFF.

This clonotype was detected a few times. V usage is TRBV6-2 or TRBV6-3 and J usage is TRBJ1-1, with 7 nucleotides matching TRBD1. Germline CDR1 MNHEY, CDR2 SVGEGT. V was clipped by 5 bases and J by 3 bases; unmatched bases: 9. The CDR3 contains 15 residues. The CDR3 sequence: CASSPTTGKDTEAFF. For the CDR3, the DNA is TGTGCCAGCAGTCCTACGACAGGGAAGGACACTGAAGCTTTCTTT.

This clonotype was detected a few times. This chain uses TRBV24-1 with TRBJ1-2; no definite D call. The germline V gene has CDR1 KGHDR and CDR2 SFDVKD. V lost 9 bases, J lost 2 bases, and 12 bases lay in between. The CDR3 is 13 residues long. Here the CDR3 DNA reads TGTGCCACCTCCGTAGGGTGGAACTATGGCTACACCTTC. Amino acids: CATSVGWNYGYTF.

This clonotype came up many times. V gene TRBV4-1 combines with J gene TRBJ1-6; D is undetermined. This CDR3 is built from 14 residues. Germline V gene lookup returns CDR1 MGHRA and CDR2 YSYEKL. V was pared by 4 bases and J by 7 bases, with 11 bases between. The CDR3: CASSPLISNSPLHF. The DNA of the CDR3 is TGCGCCAGCAGCCCCCTTATCTCAAATTCACCCCTCCACTTT.

This clonotype turned up a few times. J is TRBJ1-5 and V is TRBV19; the match to TRBD1 covers 10 bases. CDR1 is LNHDA and CDR2 is SQIVND in the germline V gene (reference sequence). The V gene end was trimmed by 5 bases and the J gene end by 4 bases; junction bases not matched to a gene: 8. The CDR3 sequence is 16 residues long. The DNA for the CDR3 is TGTGCCAGTAGTCCCCGGGACAGGGGATATAATCAGCCCCAGCATTTT. It is translated as CASSPRDRGYNQPQHF. Supplemented by reference TRBV19 and TRBJ1-5, the full variable domain reads DGGITQSPKYLFRKEGQNVTLSCEQNLNHDAMYWYRQDPGQGLRLIYYSQIVNDFQKGDIAEGYSVSREKKESFPLTVTSAQKNPTAFYLCASSPRDRGYNQPQHFGDGTRLSIL.

This clonotype was seen ten or more times. The chain has TRBV27 and TRBJ2-1; TRBD2 aligns across 7 bases. The CDR3 runs to 15 residues. Trimming cost V 5 bases and J 0 bases; bases outside gene matches: 4. The germline V gene has CDR1 MNHEY and CDR2 SMNVEV (reference sequence). CDR3 region: CASSTREDSYNEQFF. The CDR3 nucleotides are TGTGCCAGCAGTACACGGGAGGACTCCTACAATGAGCAGTTCTTC.

This clonotype was counted ten times or more. The chain uses TRBV28 and TRBJ1-6; no clear D gene. The CDR3 length is 16 residues. V gave up 5 bases and J gave up 5 bases, with 16 bases separating them. The germline V gene has CDR1 MDHEN and CDR2 SYDVKM. CDR3 in amino acids: CASSPGPRANNSPLHF. CDR3 nucleotides: TGTGCCAGCAGTCCCGGACCGCGGGCAAATAATTCACCCCTCCACTTT.

This clonotype has at least ten counts. This sequence joins TRBV11-2 and TRBJ1-5; D not certain. The CDR3 contains 13 residues. The V gene lost 5 bases and the J gene lost 7 bases, with 12 bases spanning the gap. Germline V lookup: CDR1 SGHAT, CDR2 FQNNGV. The CDR3 bases are TGTGCCAGCAGCCCCTCGGACGGGCAGCCCCAGCATTTT. This gives the protein CASSPSDGQPQHF.

This clonotype was seen repeatedly, ten times or more. The chain is built from TRBV5-1 and TRBJ2-7; D is unclear. Trimming shortened V by 1 base and J by 3 bases, and 8 bases separated the two germline ends. Germline CDR1 SGHRS, CDR2 YFSETQ. The CDR3 consists of 13 residues. The DNA of the CDR3 is TGCGCCAGCAGCTTGTTGTATAGCTACGAGCAGTACTTC. This gives the protein CASSLLYSYEQYF.

The gene calls are TRBV6-1 and TRBJ2-1, with 14 nucleotides matching TRBD2. This CDR3 has 16 amino acids. Germline V gives CDR1 MNHNS, CDR2 SASEGT. The trim removed 7 bases at V and 7 bases at J, leaving 9 bases unmatched. The DNA for the CDR3 is TGTGCCAGCACCCGGACTAGCGGGAGGTCGTGGAATGAGCAGTTCTTC. Translation: CASTRTSGRSWNEQFF.

Many counts were recorded for this clonotype. V usage is TRBV12-3 or TRBV12-4 and J usage is TRBJ2-2; 8 bases agree with TRBD1. The length of the CDR3 is 16 residues. V trimming: 6 bases; J trimming: 5 bases; junction bases outside the gene matches: 11. The CDR3 DNA reads as TGTGCCAGCAGACCCGGCAGGGGGCTGGAAACCGGGGAGCTGTTTTTT. It is translated as CASRPGRGLETGELFF.